This note documents a single T cell receptor (beta chain) sequence. Trimming took 2 bases from V and 1 from J, leaving 8 bases between them. Germline loops: CDR1 ENHRY, CDR2 SYGVKD. This CDR3 spans 14 amino acids. This sample was taken from a study of blood T cells in healthy people across ages. Using a J-beta primer mix together with a sample-barcoded 5' primer, a second PCR was run for about 7 to 12 cycles. TCRdb passed the 5' RACE reads through MiXCR, listing each CDR3 protein once. The data contain some 1.4 million distinct CDR3 sequences, roughly 40% of them singletons. Material: blood. This receptor was taken from a woman aged 18-35 years in good health. The chain carries TRBV10-3 and TRBJ1-2; weak D call: TRBD1 (6 bases). Here the CDR3 reads CAISEPDSNYGYTF. DNA of the CDR3: TGTGCCATCAGTGAGCCGGACAGTAACTATGGCTACACCTTC.